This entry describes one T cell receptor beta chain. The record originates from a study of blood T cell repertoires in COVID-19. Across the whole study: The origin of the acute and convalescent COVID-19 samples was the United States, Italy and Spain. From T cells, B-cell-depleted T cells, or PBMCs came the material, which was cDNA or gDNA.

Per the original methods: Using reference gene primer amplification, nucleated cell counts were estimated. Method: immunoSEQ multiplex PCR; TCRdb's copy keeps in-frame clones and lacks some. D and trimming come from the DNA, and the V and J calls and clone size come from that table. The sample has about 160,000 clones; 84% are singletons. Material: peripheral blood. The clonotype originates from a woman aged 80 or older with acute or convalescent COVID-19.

The CDR3 loop is CASSDGPRGGNEQFF. CDR3 DNA: TGTGCCAGCAGTGATGGGCCCAGGGGAGGGAATGAGCAGTTCTTC. V gene TRBV2 combines with J gene TRBJ2-1, with a possible D match to TRBD2 (7 bases). V was cut by 3 bases and J by 7 bases, with 16 bases left in between. This CDR3 spans 15 amino acids. From germline, CDR1 is SNHLY and CDR2 FYNNEI.